This T cell receptor (beta chain) was found in a study of tumor and adjacent non-tumor tissue in lung cancer. Looking at the study overall: Patients were aged roughly 30 to 76, roughly nine men and about five women, stage I to III.

Trimming cost V 6 bases and J 4 bases; bases outside gene matches: 5. Germline loops: CDR1 SQVTM, CDR2 ANQGSEA. The CDR3 totals 13 residues. As concerns this clonotype: Its antigen is currently unknown.

Notes on the study in general: Top 100 clones took a larger repertoire share in normal lung.

RNA was extracted from bulk tissue without any cell sorting. The normal lung tissue was taken more than 3 cm from the tumor edge. Chemotherapy-naive patients with new lung cancer underwent thoracic surgery in China, August–November 2014. The library came from three nested PCR rounds adapted from ARM-PCR protocols. TCRdb independently ran MiXCR on the multiplex PCR reads; one entry per CDR3 protein. Of under 85,000 distinct CDR3 sequences listed, over 60% are singletons. This rearrangement joins TRBV29-1 to TRBJ1-4, with 7 bases that match TRBD1. What was sequenced was distant non-tumor lung tissue. The source is a man aged 70 or older with non-small cell lung cancer. The CDR3 nucleotides are TGCAGCGTGTTGACAGGGTATAATGAAAAACTGTTTTTT. Translating gives CSVLTGYNEKLFF.